The 7 T cell receptor beta chains listed next were all sequenced from one sample in a study of blood T cells in healthy people across ages. Primers used in a second PCR of about 6 to 11 cycles were a sample-barcoded 5' primer and a J-beta primer mix. TCRdb re-derived calls from the 5' RACE reads in MiXCR, one entry per CDR3 protein. Of approximately 800,000 distinct CDR3 sequences in the sample, approximately 60% were seen once. Specimen: blood. The origin of the receptors is a man aged 35-49 years in good health.

This clonotype was counted only a few times. The V call is TRBV4-3, the J call TRBJ2-3, with D possibly matching TRBD2 (6 bases). Germline loops: CDR1 LGHNA, CDR2 YSLEER. CDR3 length equals 17 residues. V lost 1 base to trimming and J lost 1 base, with 15 bases between them. The CDR3 coding sequence is TGCGCCAGCAGCCAAGTATGGAGGGGCTTGGGCACAGATACGCAGTATTTT. Its translation: CASSQVWRGLGTDTQYF.

This chain connects TRBV4-2 to TRBJ2-7; perhaps TRBD2 as D (6 bases). This CDR3 is built from 15 residues. Trimming pared 0 bases from V and 9 bases from J, leaving 18 bases between. Germline-derived CDR1 and CDR2 are LGHNA and YNFKEQ. The CDR3 sequence is CASSQDPGGLAMQYF. DNA of the CDR3: TGTGCCAGCAGCCAAGACCCCGGCGGTCTAGCGATGCAGTACTTC.

V gene TRBV7-3 combines with J gene TRBJ2-1; 11 bases map to TRBD2. The CDR3 sequence is 17 residues long. CDR1 and CDR2 (germline): SGHTA, FQGTGA. The junction had 8 bases not matched to a gene; V was cut back by 5 bases and J by 2 bases. CDR3 sequence (DNA): TGTGCCAGCAGCCAAGAGTTAGCGGGAGGGCCCTACAATGAGCAGTTCTTC. It specifies CASSQELAGGPYNEQFF.

The CDR3 DNA reads as TGTGCCATCAGTGAGGACAGTGCCTACGAGCAGTACTTC. This translates into CAISEDSAYEQYF. The chain employs TRBV10-3 and TRBJ2-4; D perhaps matches TRBD1 (5 bases). The J call is doubtful: the DNA matches TRBJ2-7 better. The germline gives CDR1 ENHRY, CDR2 SYGVKD. The CDR3 runs 13 residues.

The chain combines TRBV7-2 with TRBJ2-7; 7 bases map to TRBD2. In germline, CDR1 is SGHTA, CDR2 FQGNSA. V was clipped by 6 bases and J by 2 bases; unmatched bases: 7. This CDR3 spans 14 amino acids. The CDR3 nucleotides read TGTGCCAGCAGGGAAGGACGGGGGGCCTACGAGCAGTACTTC. It yields the protein CASREGRGAYEQYF.

The rearrangement joins TRBV18 to TRBJ2-5; 12 positions agree with TRBD1. V trimming: 5 bases; J trimming: 3 bases; junction bases outside the gene matches: 7. This CDR3 has 16 residues. Germline V gives CDR1 KGHSH, CDR2 LQKENI. CDR3 loop: CASSRPGQGAEETQYF. The CDR3, as DNA: TGTGCCAGCTCAAGGCCGGGACAGGGGGCGGAAGAGACCCAGTACTTC.

This clonotype appeared a few times. The chain is built from TRBV12-3 or TRBV12-4 and TRBJ2-1; D gene unclear. This CDR3 spans 12 amino acids. V was trimmed by 5 bases and J by 10 bases, leaving 12 bases between them. CDR3 region: CASSPVSGEQFF. The DNA for the CDR3 is TGTGCCAGCAGTCCGGTTTCCGGCGAGCAGTTCTTC.